This T cell receptor (beta chain) appears in the sequencing data of a study of T cell repertoires in cytomegalovirus infection. Study at large: An indication of both CMV infection and matching HLA type came from public TCR beta signatures. Study-wide results and limits: Summed public TCR beta family frequency identified CMV carriers bearing the relevant HLA. The ex vivo response was dominated by HLA-C-restricted CMV-specific TCR beta clonotypes.

TCRdb re-called the reads with MiXCR, one entry per CDR3 protein. This table holds hundreds of thousands of distinct CDR3 sequences, roughly 20% found once. This clonotype showed up many times. What it binds is not known. CDR1 SGHTA and CDR2 FQGNSA come from the germline V gene. The length of the CDR3 is 15 residues. The germline V and J ends were trimmed by 6 bases and 0 bases, with 9 bases remaining between them. The TCR sequence derives from a human donor in good health (CMV status not recorded). Some clones in this sample may be carry-over from other donors' samples. Sequenced material: PBMCs. This chain links TRBV7-2 with TRBJ1-6, with D unclear. This CDR3 reads CASRKESSYNSPLHF. The CDR3 region has the DNA TGTGCCAGCAGAAAGGAGAGCTCCTATAATTCACCCCTCCACTTT.